The source of this TCR beta chain is a study of T cells after yellow fever vaccination. This clonotype was recorded many times. As TCR cDNA was made by 5'RACE template switching, a universal primer site and UMIs were added. TCRdb re-called the 5' RACE reads through MiXCR, storing one row per CDR3 protein. The profile shows a few hundred thousand distinct CDR3 sequences, 3.6% of them singletons. The clonotype originates from a man aged 18 to 35 who received the YFV17D yellow fever vaccine. The sequencing used PBMCs, collected on the day of the yellow fever booster vaccination.

The CDR3 region has the DNA TGTGCCAGCAGCCATCCCGGGACAGCCATCTATGGCTACACCTTC. Amino acid sequence: CASSHPGTAIYGYTF. V gene TRBV7-9 combines with J gene TRBJ1-2; 7 bases are shared with TRBD1. The V gene end was trimmed by 5 bases and the J gene end by 4 bases; junction bases not matched to a gene: 10. The germline V gene has CDR1 SEHNR and CDR2 FQNEAQ (reference sequence). The CDR3 has 15 amino acids.